One sample yielded the 13 T cell receptor beta chains listed below, sequenced in a study of human T cells and chemical hapten exposure. Time point meaning: pre-sensitization, week 0. Treatment given: therapeutic diphenylcyclopropenone sensitization with weekly scalp DPC. TCRdb re-called the RACE reads with MiXCR, one entry per CDR3 protein. This sample has fewer than 300,000 distinct CDR3 sequences, with about 9.4% found just once. The sequencing here drew on whole blood, taken in connection with sensitization to the hapten diphenylcyclopropenone (DPC). Source of these receptors: a woman between 40 and 50 years old with alopecia areata. Some clones in this sample may be carry-over from other donors' samples.

Ten or more counts support this clonotype. This chain connects TRBV11-2 to TRBJ1-6; D gene unclear. The CDR3 has 13 residues. V lost 1 base, J lost 7 bases, and 5 bases lay in between. The germline CDR1 and CDR2 sequences are SGHAT and FQNNGV. The CDR3 DNA follows: TGTGCCAGCAGCTTAGGTAGAAATTCACCCCTCCACTTT. This gives the protein CASSLGRNSPLHF.

V gene TRBV24-1 combines with J gene TRBJ2-3, with D uncertain. The CDR3 totals 16 residues. Between the trimmed V and J ends, which lost 3 bases and 1 base, there was a span of 13 bases. The germline V gene encodes CDR1 KGHDR and CDR2 SFDVKD. This chain's CDR3 is CATSDPGRYGTDTQYF. The DNA for the CDR3 is TGTGCCACCAGTGATCCCGGCAGGTACGGCACAGATACGCAGTATTTT.

The chain carries TRBV5-1 and TRBJ1-1; D unclear. This CDR3 region has 14 residues. The V end was cut by 0 bases, the J end by 3 bases, with 9 bases between. Germline CDR1 is SGHRS and CDR2 is YFSETQ. The CDR3 sequence: CASSLDGPYTEAFF. The CDR3 DNA follows: TGCGCCAGCAGCTTGGATGGGCCATACACTGAAGCTTTCTTT.

This clonotype has just a few counts. The rearrangement joins TRBV5-1 to TRBJ2-7, with a tentative D call TRBD1 (6 bases). Germline V gene sequence: CDR1 SGHRS, CDR2 YFSETQ. The CDR3 loop spans 14 amino acids. Trimming removed 1 base at V and 6 bases at J, with 14 bases between. In DNA, the CDR3 is TGCGCCAGCAGCTTGACTCAGGGGATTAGCGAGCAGTACTTC. As protein: CASSLTQGISEQYF.

This clonotype was observed a few times. The chain is built from TRBV28 and TRBJ2-2; 13 nucleotides align to TRBD2. In germline, CDR1 is MDHEN, CDR2 SYDVKM. The CDR3 sequence is 15 residues long. With 7 bases clipped from V and 7 bases from J, the junction kept 6 bases outside the gene matches. The CDR3 reads CASTKLAGGIGELFF. For the CDR3, the DNA is TGTGCCAGCACAAAACTAGCGGGAGGGATCGGGGAGCTGTTTTTT.

The gene calls are TRBV6-5 and TRBJ2-1; 7 bases map to TRBD2. Germline assignment: CDR1 MNHEY and CDR2 SVGAGI. The CDR3 length is 15 residues. The junction had 8 bases not matched to a gene; V was cut back by 2 bases and J by 7 bases. The CDR3 DNA reads TGTGCCAGCAGTTACAATAGCGGGCGGAAAAATGAGCAGTTCTTC. Amino acids: CASSYNSGRKNEQFF.

This clonotype was detected many times. CDR3 nucleotides: TGTGCCAGCAGCATGCAGACTTGGACACTCAATCAGCCCCAGCATTTT. This encodes CASSMQTWTLNQPQHF. This chain uses TRBV5-5 with TRBJ1-5; perhaps TRBD1 as D (5 bases). The V end was cut by 4 bases, the J end by 3 bases, with 17 bases between. Germline-derived CDR1 and CDR2 are SGHKS and YYEKEE (reference sequence). This CDR3 region has 16 residues.

This clonotype has more than one count but fewer than ten. The CDR3 spells CAIGQGAYEQYF. CDR3 coding DNA: TGTGCCATCGGACAGGGGGCCTACGAGCAGTACTTC. The chain combines TRBV27 with TRBJ2-7; TRBD1 agrees at 10 bases. The germline gives CDR1 MNHEY, CDR2 SMNVEV (reference sequence). The CDR3 covers 12 residues. After removal of 10 bases from V and 2 bases from J, the junction contained 2 bases not matched to a gene.

This clonotype has a handful of counts. The chain recombines TRBV7-9 with TRBJ1-1; 7 bases line up with TRBD1. The trim removed 5 bases at V and 6 bases at J, leaving 9 bases unmatched. Germline V lookup: CDR1 SEHNR, CDR2 FQNEAQ (reference sequence). CDR3 size: 14 residues. CDR3 DNA sequence: TGTGCCAGCAGCATCTCCCTGACAGGGTCTGAAGCTTTCTTT. It encodes CASSISLTGSEAFF.

This clonotype was seen ten or more times. This chain links TRBV10-3 with TRBJ2-5; 8 nucleotides agree with TRBD2. Looked up from germline, CDR1 is ENHRY and CDR2 is SYGVKD. V lost 2 bases and J lost 0; bases outside the gene matches: 5. There are 16 residues in the CDR3. The CDR3 DNA reads TGTGCCATCAGTGAGACTAGCGGCCCGTACCAAGAGACCCAGTACTTC. Its translation is CAISETSGPYQETQYF.

The table lists this clonotype with a few counts. The genes are TRBV5-6 and TRBJ2-3; the D gene is possibly TRBD2 (6 bases). Between the trimmed V and J ends, which lost 1 base and 2 bases, there was a span of 11 bases. The CDR3 contains 15 residues. In germline, CDR1 is SGHDT, CDR2 YYEEEE. The CDR3 region is CASSLQTGVTDTQYF. In DNA form, the CDR3 reads TGTGCCAGCAGCTTGCAGACGGGAGTCACAGATACGCAGTATTTT.

The rearrangement links TRBV20-1 to TRBJ1-5; D perhaps matches TRBD1 (5 bases). The germline CDR1 and CDR2 sequences are DFQATT and SNEGSKA (reference sequence). The CDR3 consists of 13 residues. Trimming pared 4 bases from V and 5 bases from J, leaving 12 bases between. The chain's CDR3 is CSAIRDRDQPQHF. In nucleotides, the CDR3 is TGCAGTGCTATCCGGGACCGAGATCAGCCCCAGCATTTT.

J is TRBJ1-4 and V is TRBV5-5; D not resolved. Trimming removed 4 bases at V and 1 base at J, with 11 bases between. The CDR3 runs to 15 residues. Germline assignment: CDR1 SGHKS and CDR2 YYEKEE (reference sequence). The CDR3 loop reads CASSAWAGTNEKLFF. CDR3 coding DNA: TGTGCCAGCAGCGCTTGGGCCGGAACTAATGAAAAACTGTTTTTT. The full variable domain, completed using reference TRBV5-5 and TRBJ1-4, is DAGVTQSPTHLIKTRGQQVTLRCSPISGHKSVSWYQQVLGQGPQFIFQYYEKEERGRGNFPDRFSARQFPNYSSELNVNALLLGDSALYLCASSAWAGTNEKLFFGSGTQLSVL.